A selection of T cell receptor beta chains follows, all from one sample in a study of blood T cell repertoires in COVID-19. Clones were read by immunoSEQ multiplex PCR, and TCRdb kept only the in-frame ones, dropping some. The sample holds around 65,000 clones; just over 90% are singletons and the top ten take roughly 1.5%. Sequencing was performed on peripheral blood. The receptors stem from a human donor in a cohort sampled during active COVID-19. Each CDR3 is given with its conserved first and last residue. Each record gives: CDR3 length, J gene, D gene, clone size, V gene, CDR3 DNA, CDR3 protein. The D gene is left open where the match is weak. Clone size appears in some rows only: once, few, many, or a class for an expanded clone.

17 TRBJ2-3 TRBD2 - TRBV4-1 TGCGCCAGCAGCCAAGACGCACTAGCGGGAGTAATAGATACGCAGTATTTT CASSQDALAGVIDTQYF
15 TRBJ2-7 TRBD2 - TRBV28 TGTGCCAGCAGTCCCCCGGGACTAGCGGGAATCGAGCAGTACTTC CASSPPGLAGIEQYF
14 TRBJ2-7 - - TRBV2 TGTGCCAGCAGGCTCCGGGACTTTGGGGGCGAGCAGTACTTC CASRLRDFGGEQYF
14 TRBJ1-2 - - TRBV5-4 TGTGCCAGCAGCTTGGGGGGCGGCGGCTATGGCTACACCTTC CASSLGGGGYGYTF
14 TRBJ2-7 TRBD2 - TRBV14 TGTGCCAGCAGCCCAGGACTAGCGGGGGTCGAGCAGTACTTC CASSPGLAGVEQYF
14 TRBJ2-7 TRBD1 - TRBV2 TGTGCCAGCAGTGGGTCGACAGGGATCTACGAGCAGTACTTC CASSGSTGIYEQYF
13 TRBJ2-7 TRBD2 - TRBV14 TGTGCCAGCAGCCATCGCGGGAGGCACGAGCAGTACTTC CASSHRGRHEQYF
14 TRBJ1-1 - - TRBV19 TGTGCCAGTAATGGGGGCCCTTTTTACACTGAAGCTTTCTTT CASNGGPFYTEAFF
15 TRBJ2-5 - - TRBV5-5 TGTGCCAGCAGCTTGCTACCCCGGGGACAAGAGACCCAGTACTTC CASSLLPRGQETQYF
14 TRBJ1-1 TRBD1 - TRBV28 TGTGCCAGCAGTGCCGGGACAGGGGGCACTGAAGCTTTCTTT CASSAGTGGTEAFF
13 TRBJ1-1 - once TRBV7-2 TGTGCCAGCAGCTTTCGAGCGGCGACTGAAGCTTTCTTT CASSFRAATEAFF
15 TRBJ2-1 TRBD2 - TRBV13 TGTGCCAGCAGCCCCAGTAGCGGGAGCCACAATGAGCAGTTCTTC CASSPSSGSHNEQFF
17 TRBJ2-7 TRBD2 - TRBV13 TGTGCCAGCAGCTTAGGCCTGGGCGGGAGGGCCCGCTACGAGCAGTACTTC CASSLGLGGRARYEQYF
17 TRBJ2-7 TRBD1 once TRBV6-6 TGTGCCAGCAGTCGAAATACCGGGACAGGGGTCTCCTACGAGCAGTACTTC CASSRNTGTGVSYEQYF
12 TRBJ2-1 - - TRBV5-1 TGCGCCAGCAGCTTGACTAGAGGCGAGCAGTTCTTC CASSLTRGEQFF
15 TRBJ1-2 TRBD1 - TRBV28 TGTGCCAGCAGGAATGGGGGGACAGGGACCTATGGCTACACCTTC CASRNGGTGTYGYTF
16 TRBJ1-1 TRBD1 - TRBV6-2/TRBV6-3 TGTGCCAGCAGTTTAACGACAGGGGCTACGAACACTGAAGCTTTCTTT CASSLTTGATNTEAFF
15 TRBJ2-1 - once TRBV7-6 TGTGCCAGCAGCTTACTGGGACTTTCTCTCAATGAGCAGTTCTTC CASSLLGLSLNEQFF
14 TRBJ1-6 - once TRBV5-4 TGTGCCAGCAGCTTGGATGGCGGACACTCACCCCTCCACTTT CASSLDGGHSPLHF
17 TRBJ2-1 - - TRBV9 TGTGCCAGCAGCCAGAGGAACTTGGATTTCTCCTACAATGAGCAGTTCTTC CASSQRNLDFSYNEQFF
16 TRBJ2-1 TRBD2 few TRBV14 TGTGCCAGCAGCCAAATCATAGCGGGAGGATTACATGAGCAGTTCTTC CASSQIIAGGLHEQFF
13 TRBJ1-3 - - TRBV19 TGTGCCAGTAGTCGACAGGCTGGAAACACCATATATTTT CASSRQAGNTIYF
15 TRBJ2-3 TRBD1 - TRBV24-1 TGTGCCACCAGTGACCGCGGACAGGGCGCAGATACGCAGTATTTT CATSDRGQGADTQYF
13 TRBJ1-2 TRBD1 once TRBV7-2 TGTGCCAGCAGCCTGACAGGGGGCGATGGCTACACCTTC CASSLTGGDGYTF
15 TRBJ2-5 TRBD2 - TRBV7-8 TGTGCCAGCAGCTTACGCACCGGGAGGAAGGAGACCCAGTACTTC CASSLRTGRKETQYF
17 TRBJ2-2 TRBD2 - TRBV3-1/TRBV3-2 TGTGCCAGCAGCCAAGATCTGGCCGGGAGGGCCACCGGGGAGCTGTTTTTT CASSQDLAGRATGELFF
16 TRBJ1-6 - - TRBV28 TGTGCCAGCAGCCCGGGAGATGGCAGGCCTCTCCCCTCGACCGTTTTT CASSPGDGRPLPSTVF
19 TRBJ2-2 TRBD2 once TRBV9 TGTGCCAGCAGCGTCGCGAGTTTGGGGGGGACGAACCTCGCCGGGGAGCTGTTTTTT CASSVASLGGTNLAGELFF
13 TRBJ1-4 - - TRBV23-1 TGCGCCAGCCGCGGAGAGGCTAATGAAAAACTGTTTTTT CASRGEANEKLFF
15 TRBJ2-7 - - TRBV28 TGTGCCAGCAGTACTGACAGCCTCATGGCCTACGAGCAGTACTTC CASSTDSLMAYEQYF
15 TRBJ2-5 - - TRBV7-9 TGTGCCAGCAGCTTAGAGACGGGACTTCAAGAGACCCAGTACTTC CASSLETGLQETQYF
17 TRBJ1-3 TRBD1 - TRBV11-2 TGTGCCAGCAGACGCCCGGGACAGGGAGGAACTGGAAACACCATATATTTT CASRRPGQGGTGNTIYF
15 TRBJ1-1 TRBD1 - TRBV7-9 TGTGCCAGCAGCCTAGGGGGGACAGGGAGCACTGAAGCTTTCTTT CASSLGGTGSTEAFF
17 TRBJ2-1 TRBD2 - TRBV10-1 TGCGCCAGCAGTGGCTCGAGGAGGACTAGCGGGATTAATGAGCAGTTCTTC CASSGSRRTSGINEQFF
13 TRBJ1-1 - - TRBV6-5 TGTGCCAGCAGCCGCGACAGGAACACTGAAGCTTTCTTT CASSRDRNTEAFF
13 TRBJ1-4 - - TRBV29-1 TGCAGCGCCCGGGGGGCAGGGCCTGAAAAACTGTTTTTT CSARGAGPEKLFF
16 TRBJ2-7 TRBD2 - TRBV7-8 TGTGCCAGCAGCTCCTACCTAGCGGGAGGAGGGTACGAGCAGTACTTC CASSSYLAGGGYEQYF
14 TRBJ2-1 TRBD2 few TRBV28 TGTGCCAGCAGTTTATTAGCGGGAGTTAATGAGCAGTTCTTC CASSLLAGVNEQFF
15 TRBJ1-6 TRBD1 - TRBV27 TGTGCCAGCAGCCTTGCCTGGACAGGGATAGCACCCCTCCACTTT CASSLAWTGIAPLHF
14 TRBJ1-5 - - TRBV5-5 TGTGCCAGCAGCTTGGGAGGGTTCGATCAGCCCCAGCATTTT CASSLGGFDQPQHF
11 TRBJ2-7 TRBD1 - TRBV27 TGTGCCAGCAGTTCAGGGGGCGAGCAGTACTTC CASSSGGEQYF
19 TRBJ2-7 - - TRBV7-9 TGTGCCAGCAGCCTCGGCCCTCCCCCTTGGCGGGACTCTGTCTACGAGCAGTACTTC CASSLGPPPWRDSVYEQYF
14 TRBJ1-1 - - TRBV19 TGTGCCAGTAGTGTCCACCGGAGGAACACTGAAGCTTTCTTT CASSVHRRNTEAFF
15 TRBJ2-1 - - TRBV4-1 TGCGCCAGCAGCCCCCGTTCCGGACTTTACAATGAGCAGTTCTTC CASSPRSGLYNEQFF
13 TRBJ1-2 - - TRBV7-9 TGTGCCAGCAGCCCCACAGATAACTATGGCTACACCTTC CASSPTDNYGYTF
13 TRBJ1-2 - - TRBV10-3 TGTGCCATCAGTGTGACGACCAGGGATGGCTACACCTTC CAISVTTRDGYTF
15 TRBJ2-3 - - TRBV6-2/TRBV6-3 TGTGCCAGCAGTTACCGGGCGGGGTACACAGATACGCAGTATTTT CASSYRAGYTDTQYF
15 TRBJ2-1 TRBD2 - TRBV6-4 TGTGCCAGCAGTGAAGAGGGACTAGCTACCAATGAGCAGTTCTTC CASSEEGLATNEQFF
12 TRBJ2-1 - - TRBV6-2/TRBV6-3 TGTGCCAGCAGTGACTATACTACGGAGCAGTTCTTC CASSDYTTEQFF
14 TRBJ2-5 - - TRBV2 TGTGCCAGCGGAGGGTCTGTAACGACGGAGACCCAGTACTTC CASGGSVTTETQYF
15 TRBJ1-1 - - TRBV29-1 TGCAGCGTTGAAGGGGGCGGCCCAAGGGGCACTGAAGCTTTCTTT CSVEGGGPRGTEAFF
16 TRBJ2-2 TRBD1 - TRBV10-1 TGCGCCAAAAAGGGACAGGCATCGATCGACACCGGGGAGCTGTTTTTT CAKKGQASIDTGELFF
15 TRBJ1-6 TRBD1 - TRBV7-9 TGTGCCAGCAGCCGAATTGGGACAGGGAATTCACCCCTCCACTTT CASSRIGTGNSPLHF
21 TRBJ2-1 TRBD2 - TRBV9 TGTGCCAGCAGCGTATACCCCACCGGGACTAGCGGGAGGGACTCCTACAATGAGCAGTTCTTC CASSVYPTGTSGRDSYNEQFF
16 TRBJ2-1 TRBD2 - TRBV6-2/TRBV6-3 TGTGCCAGCAGTTCCCGGACTAGCGGGAACCGCAATGAGCAGTTCTTC CASSSRTSGNRNEQFF
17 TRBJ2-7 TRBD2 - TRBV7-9 TGTGCCAGCAGCTTAGGGCTAGCGGGAGGGCGAGACTACGAGCAGTACTTC CASSLGLAGGRDYEQYF
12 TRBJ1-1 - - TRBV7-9 TGTGCCAGCAGCTTAGGGGCCAGGGATTCTCTCTTT CASSLGARDSLF
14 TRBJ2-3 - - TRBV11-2 TGTGCCAGCAGCTTAGAGGACTACGTGCATACGCAGTATTTT CASSLEDYVHTQYF
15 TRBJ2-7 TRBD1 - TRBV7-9 TGTGCCAGCAGAAGAGGACAGGGTGAGAGGAACGAGCAGTACTTC CASRRGQGERNEQYF
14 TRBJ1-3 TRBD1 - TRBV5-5 TGTGCCAGCAGAACTGGACAGGAGGGAAACACCATATATTTT CASRTGQEGNTIYF